This section outlines one T cell receptor (beta chain) sequence together with its context. Its cognate antigen is unknown. This sample was included in a study of shared clonotypes between healthy human individuals. Turning to the study itself: CD4 naive cells filled three plates per donor, CD4 memory three, CD8 naive two and CD8 memory one. Overall study results and limits: Generally, estimated richness proved larger in naive subsets than it did in memory subsets.

In the source study's methods: Because ImmunoSEQ provided only junction sequences with no quality scores, the filtering differed. Clones were read by immunoSEQ multiplex PCR, and TCRdb kept only the in-frame ones, dropping some. V and J calls and clone size are copied from that table; D and trimming were computed from the DNA. The table has a few million clones, around 94% seen once. Researchers partitioned CD4+ cells into CD45RA+ naive and CD45RA-negative memory subsets. Germline CDR1 reads LGHNA; CDR2 reads YSLEER. CDR3 length equals 14 residues. The germline V and J ends were trimmed by 0 bases and 7 bases, with 10 bases remaining between them.

Sequenced input: naive CD4+ T cells sorted from blood. Subset defined: CD45RA+ positively selected. The chain couples TRBV4-3 to TRBJ1-5; D not resolved. This receptor was obtained from a man younger than 30 in good health. DNA for the CDR3: TGCGCCAGCAGCCAAGACCTCCAGAGACAGCCCCAGCATTTT. It codes for CASSQDLQRQPQHF.